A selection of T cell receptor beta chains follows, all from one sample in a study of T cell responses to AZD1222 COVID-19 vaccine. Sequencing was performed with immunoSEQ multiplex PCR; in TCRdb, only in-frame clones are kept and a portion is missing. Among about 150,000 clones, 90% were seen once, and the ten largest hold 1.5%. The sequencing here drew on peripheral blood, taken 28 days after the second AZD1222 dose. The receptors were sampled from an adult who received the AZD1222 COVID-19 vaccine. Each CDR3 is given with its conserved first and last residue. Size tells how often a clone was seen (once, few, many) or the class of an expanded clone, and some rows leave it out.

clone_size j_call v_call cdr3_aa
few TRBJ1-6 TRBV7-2 CASSLGDRTVYNSPLHF
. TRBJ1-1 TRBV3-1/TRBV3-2 CASSPRRGAGAFF
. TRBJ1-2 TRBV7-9 CASSFPLAGVYGYTF
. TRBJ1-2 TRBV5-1 CASSLGQPNYGYTF
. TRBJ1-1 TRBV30 CAWSWGMNTEAFF
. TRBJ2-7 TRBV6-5 CASSYMSGPEQYF
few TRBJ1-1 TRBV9 CATVRVPEAFF
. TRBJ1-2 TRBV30 CAWSMADSRGDTF
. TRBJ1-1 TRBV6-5 CASRIPQGTGEAFF
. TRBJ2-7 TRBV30 CAWKDSARGEQYF
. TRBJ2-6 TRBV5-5 CASSLTAAAGGANVLTF
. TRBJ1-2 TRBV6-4 CASSDAGGLIGGYTF